The clone carrying this T cell receptor beta chain has a handful of counts. Its target is not known. 60 Vbeta and 13 Jbeta primers were used in PCR. Clones were sequenced by immunoSEQ multiplex PCR, and TCRdb holds only the in-frame ones, with some missing. Altogether about 150,000 clones are present, approximately 75% being singletons, with the ten largest covering about 3%. The source of the sample is a study of cytomegalovirus exposure and HLA in healthy donors. General study results and limits: Most of the TCR beta V segments (in an earlier analysis) were productive either about 87% or about 30% of the time. Associated with HLA alleles at 0.05 false discovery rate in a later analysis were 16,951 TCR beta sequences. A few chains tied to CMV proved CMV antigen-specific in vitro. V segments that were indistinguishable, TRBV6-2 and TRBV6-3 among them, were omitted from analysis.

This CDR3 contains 18 residues. V lost 1 base and J lost 0, with 17 bases in between. Germline CDR1 reads SGHRS; CDR2 reads YFSETQ. The sample comprised PBMCs. The clonotype originates from a man aged 18 to 30 in good health and CMV-seronegative. The gene calls are TRBV5-1 and TRBJ2-4; D is possibly TRBD1 (5 bases). CDR3 protein: CASSLPTELQAAKNIQYF. The CDR3, as DNA: TGCGCCAGCAGCTTGCCGACAGAGCTTCAAGCAGCCAAAAACATTCAGTACTTC.